This TCR beta chain comes out of a study of blood T cell repertoires in COVID-19. Study summary: From the United States, Italy and Spain came samples of acute and convalescent COVID-19. Sources were T cells, B-cell-depleted T cells, or PBMCs; the material itself was cDNA or gDNA.

Germline CDR1 is MNHEY and CDR2 is SMNVEV (reference sequence). The CDR3 runs 14 residues. The ends lost 5 bases at V and 9 bases at J; junction bases unmatched: 6. Original data processing: Amplification of reference gene primers provided the estimated nucleated cell counts. The table came from immunoSEQ multiplex PCR; TCRdb's copy has only in-frame clones and leaves some out. That table is the source of V, J and clone size, and D and trimming were worked out from the DNA. The sample consists of about 320,000 clones, roughly 85% of them appearing once. The V and J genes are TRBV27 and TRBJ2-1, with 11 positions matching TRBD2. The sequence was obtained from a woman aged 25-40 years who had been exposed to COVID-19. The sequenced sample was PBMCs or T cells enriched from blood (not recorded which). CDR3 residues: CASSRGLAGTEQFF. CDR3 nucleotides: TGTGCCAGCAGTAGAGGACTAGCGGGCACTGAGCAGTTCTTC.